Listed here is a single T cell receptor beta chain. The antigen this receptor binds is unknown. The input lacks base qualities; no much larger clone sits a single base away. This specimen belongs to a study of OX40 agonist ivuxolimab in advanced cancers. Concerning the study at large: Ivuxolimab was a fully human IgG2 agonistic monoclonal antibody targeting the costimulatory receptor OX40 (CD134). The purpose of peripheral TCRbeta sequencing was to test whether ivuxolimab changed TCR sequence diversity and led to clonal T-cell expansion. Intravenous ivuxolimab was administered to patients every 2 weeks at six dose levels: 0.01, 0.1, 0.3, 1.5, 3 and 10 mg/kg. Patients were allowed to have had prior anti-PD-1, anti-PD-L1 or anti-CTLA-4 therapy, and 40% of the dose-escalation patients had previously received checkpoint inhibitors. The paper reports the monotherapy dose-escalation portion (N = 52 patients) of the phase I ivuxolimab trial. A male proportion of roughly 85% and a mean age of approximately 60 years, ranging from about 20 to 79, were recorded for the dose-escalation cohort. Of the approximately 50 dose-escalation patients, hepatocellular carcinoma was present in roughly 19, melanoma in around 15, renal cell carcinoma in 9 and head and neck cancer in 9. Partial responses occurred in three dose-escalation patients: two with cutaneous melanoma and one with hepatocellular carcinoma. On the study overall, not on this receptor specifically: After ivuxolimab, expanded clones were on average more numerous among CD8+ T cells than among CD4+ T cells. Low levels of normalized T-cell clonal expansion were also seen in some patients who did not respond. The antigen specificity of the clonally expanded peripheral T cells was not determined. Clonal expansion of both CD4+ and CD8+ blood T cells was observed from baseline to week 6 at doses 0.1 to 3.0 mg/kg. In the 0.1-3.0 mg/kg groups, partial responders were among the patients with the lowest normalized peripheral clonal expansion, particularly in CD8+ T cells.

Genomic DNA was extracted from sorted cells for sequencing of the TCRbeta CDR3 region. The immunoSEQ Assay was used to sequence the TCRbeta CDR3 regions. TCRdb retrieved this table from immuneACCESS and kept in-frame rearrangements only. Not all clones are present; in checked studies, unresolved V genes account for under half, and no reason is known for the remainder. The sample table lists 70,000 to 95,000 clones, 90% of them with a count of one. Around 0.7% of the sample rests with the top ten. The trial excluded patients who had a history of autoimmune disease or were on systemic immunosuppression. Peripheral blood for TCR sequencing was drawn from every dose cohort at baseline, at cycle 4 day 1 and at cycle 7 day 1. The samples were taken from a phase I, first-in-human, multicenter, open-label dose-escalation trial of ivuxolimab. Adults with locally advanced or metastatic melanoma, renal cell carcinoma, hepatocellular carcinoma or head and neck squamous cell carcinoma were enrolled in the trial. CD4+ and CD8+ T cells were sorted separately from peripheral blood before TCR sequencing.

The clonotype was recovered from an adult with an advanced solid tumor such as melanoma, head and neck, liver or kidney cancer. The sequences come from CD4+ or CD8+ T cells sorted from blood, collected in a trial of the OX40 agonist ivuxolimab.

In nucleotide form, the sequence is TGTGCCAGCAGTTTATATAGGGGTGCAGGAGCAGAGACCCAGTACTTC. Its translation is CASSLYRGAGAETQYF. The sequence joins TRBV28 to TRBJ2-5; the D segment could be TRBD1, given 5 matching bases. The CDR3 contains 16 residues, cysteine and phenylalanine counted. The retained sequence is limited to the CDR3, 48 bases, with the frame set at the first base. The junction carries 16 bases between V and J, which are trimmed by 1 base and 4 bases respectively. Per the germline V gene, MDHEN is the CDR1 and SYDVKM is the CDR2.